The 30 T cell receptor beta chains below were found in one sample sequenced in a study of T cell responses to AZD1222 COVID-19 vaccine. Only in-frame clones appear in the TCRdb table, and some are missing; sequencing was by immunoSEQ multiplex PCR. This sample has 70,000 or so clones, with 80% to 85% found just once. The sequenced sample was peripheral blood, obtained on day 0 of AZD1222 vaccination. The source of these receptors is an adult in good health.

The rearrangement uses TRBV2 and TRBJ1-6; D is perhaps TRBD1 (6 bases). Germline CDR1 reads SNHLY; CDR2 reads FYNNEI. The CDR3 consists of 15 residues. V lost 6 bases to trimming and J lost 10 bases, with 19 bases between them. The chain's CDR3 is CASRANGGARSPLHF. CDR3 sequence (DNA): TGTGCCAGCAGGGCAAACGGGGGCGCACGATCACCCCTCCACTTT.

Remarks on this clone: This CDR3 is also generated by other DNA sequences in the sample. The rearrangement links TRBV24-1 to TRBJ2-1, with TRBD1 identical over 8 bases. Germline values: CDR1 KGHDR, CDR2 SFDVKD. The junction had 5 bases not matched to a gene; V was cut back by 4 bases and J by 1 base. The CDR3 spans 16 residues. CDR3 sequence (DNA): TGTGCCACCAGTGACCCTACAGGGGGGTCCTACAATGAGCAGTTCTTC. Encoded protein: CATSDPTGGSYNEQFF.

The V gene is TRBV14, the J gene TRBJ1-2; D is ambiguous. V was cut by 0 bases and J by 5 bases, with 10 bases left in between. The germline V gene has CDR1 SGHDN and CDR2 FVKESK. The CDR3 contains 14 residues. In nucleotides, the CDR3 is TGTGCCAGCAGCCAAGAGGGTGTAGGATATGGCTACACCTTC. Protein product: CASSQEGVGYGYTF. Looking up the rest from reference TRBV14 and TRBJ1-2 gives the full variable domain: EAGVTQFPSHSVIEKGQTVTLRCDPISGHDNLYWYRRVMGKEIKFLLHFVKESKQDESGMPNNRFLAERTGGTYSTLKVQPAELEDSGVYFCASSQEGVGYGYTFGSGTRLTVV.

The chain employs TRBV18 and TRBJ2-5; 10 positions match TRBD1. Germline-derived CDR1 and CDR2 are KGHSH and LQKENI. This CDR3 spans 14 amino acids. V lost 2 bases and J lost 5; bases outside the gene matches: 2. The CDR3 is CASSPWDRGETQYF. Here the CDR3 DNA reads TGTGCCAGCTCACCATGGGACAGGGGTGAGACCCAGTACTTC.

The V gene is TRBV4-1, the J gene TRBJ2-5; 11 bases are shared with TRBD1. Trimming at V came to 2 bases and at J to 0 bases, leaving 2 bases not matched to a gene. Germline loops: CDR1 MGHRA, CDR2 YSYEKL. The CDR3 is 16 amino acids. The CDR3 nucleotides read TGCGCCAGCAGCCAAAGGACAGGGGGCAACCAAGAGACCCAGTACTTC. Its protein is CASSQRTGGNQETQYF.

CDR3 in amino acids: CASSKGLAGGPNTGELFF. The CDR3 DNA sequence: TGTGCCAGTAGTAAGGGACTAGCGGGGGGCCCGAACACCGGGGAGCTGTTTTTT. The rearrangement uses TRBV19 and TRBJ2-2, with 15 bases aligning to TRBD2. CDR1 and CDR2 from the germline V gene are LNHDA and SQIVND (reference sequence). V lost 4 bases to trimming and J lost 0 bases; unmatched junction nucleotides: 3. This CDR3 has 18 residues. The variable domain in full, completed from reference TRBV19 and TRBJ2-2, reads DGGITQSPKYLFRKEGQNVTLSCEQNLNHDAMYWYRQDPGQGLRLIYYSQIVNDFQKGDIAEGYSVSREKKESFPLTVTSAQKNPTAFYLCASSKGLAGGPNTGELFFGEGSRLTVL.

The chain has TRBV2 and TRBJ2-3, with a tentative D call TRBD1 (6 bases). There are 14 residues in the CDR3. The V end lost 7 bases, the J end lost 1 base, and 12 bases lay between the germline ends. The germline V gene has CDR1 SNHLY and CDR2 FYNNEI. The CDR3 sequence is CASKLEGGTDTQYF. The CDR3 DNA reads as TGTGCCAGCAAGTTAGAGGGGGGCACAGATACGCAGTATTTT.

The V gene is TRBV5-1, the J gene TRBJ1-3, with 9 positions matching TRBD1. Trimming removed 1 base from V and 4 bases from J; junction bases left unmatched: 6. CDR1 and CDR2 from the germline V gene are SGHRS and YFSETQ. The CDR3 contains 16 residues. CDR3: CASSLPGQGSGNTIYF. DNA for the CDR3: TGCGCCAGCAGCTTGCCGGGACAGGGTTCGGGAAACACCATATATTTT.

V usage is TRBV5-1 and J usage is TRBJ2-3; TRBD1 matches 7 bases. CDR1 and CDR2 (germline): SGHRS, YFSETQ. The CDR3 runs 15 residues. The J segment lost 0 bases and the V segment lost 4 bases, leaving 5 bases of the junction unmatched. CDR3 in amino acids: CASSQGTASTDTQYF. In DNA form, the CDR3 reads TGCGCCAGCAGCCAGGGGACAGCTAGCACAGATACGCAGTATTTT.

The V gene is TRBV6-5, the J gene TRBJ2-7; possibly TRBD1 for D (6 bases). Deletions cut 5 bases from V and 3 bases from J, with 11 bases between. Per germline, CDR1 MNHEY and CDR2 SVGAGI. The CDR3 extends over 13 amino acids. CDR3 residues: CASSTRGHYEQYF. In DNA form, the CDR3 reads TGTGCCAGCAGTACCCGGGGACACTACGAGCAGTACTTC.

The chain links TRBV2 to TRBJ1-5; D is perhaps TRBD1 (6 bases). CDR3 length: 14 amino acids. CDR1 is SNHLY, CDR2 FYNNEI, per germline. Trimming pared 8 bases from V and 3 bases from J, leaving 14 bases between. DNA for the CDR3: TGTGCCAGCGATAGAGGGGGGATCAATCAGCCCCAGCATTTT. The encoded protein is CASDRGGINQPQHF.

The genes are TRBV5-4 and TRBJ2-7; no reliable D call. CDR1 SGHNT and CDR2 YYREEE come from the germline V gene (reference sequence). V dropped 2 bases and J dropped 2 bases, with 8 bases sitting between them. CDR3 length: 13 residues. In nucleotides, the CDR3 is TGTGCCAGCAGCTTAGGCAGAACCTACGAGCAGTACTTC. Its translation is CASSLGRTYEQYF.

This clone was counted between two and nine times. The chain employs TRBV7-8 and TRBJ1-4; TRBD1 matches at 8 bases. Germline V gene sequence: CDR1 SGHVS, CDR2 FQNEAQ. V was clipped by 4 bases and J by 6 bases; unmatched bases: 10. The CDR3 runs 16 residues. CDR3: CASSSLRQGLDEKLFF. CDR3 in DNA: TGTGCCAGCAGCTCTCTCCGACAGGGGTTAGATGAAAAACTGTTTTTT.

This sequence joins TRBV14 and TRBJ1-6; no reliable D call. Germline V gene sequence: CDR1 SGHDN, CDR2 FVKESK. CDR3 size: 17 residues. The V gene lost 5 bases and the J gene lost 0 bases, with 14 bases spanning the gap. This CDR3 is CASSALIGSSYNSPLHF. The CDR3 nucleotides read TGTGCCAGCAGCGCACTGATCGGGAGCTCCTATAATTCACCCCTCCACTTT.

This clone was seen many times. This chain joins TRBV15 and TRBJ2-1; D may be TRBD2 (7 bases). The CDR3 loop spans 15 amino acids. The ends were cut back, 4 bases at V and 4 bases at J, with 14 bases in the middle. The germline V gene has CDR1 LNHNV and CDR2 YYDKDF (reference sequence). CDR3 in amino acids: CATSTLRGAYNEQFF. CDR3 sequence (DNA): TGTGCCACCAGCACCCTACGGGGGGCTTACAATGAGCAGTTCTTC.

The genes are TRBV7-9 and TRBJ2-2; perhaps TRBD2 as D (6 bases). V lost 0 bases and J 8 bases, leaving 10 bases between the germline ends. Germline CDR1 reads SEHNR; CDR2 reads FQNEAQ (reference sequence). This CDR3 is 14 amino acids long. This chain's CDR3 is CASSLAWREGELFF. CDR3 in DNA: TGTGCCAGCAGCTTAGCGTGGAGGGAAGGGGAGCTGTTTTTT. The full variable domain, with the rest looked up from reference TRBV7-9 and TRBJ2-2, is DTGVSQNPRHKITKRGQNVTFRCDPISEHNRLYWYRQTLGQGPEFLTYFQNEAQLEKSRLLSDRFSAERPKGSFSTLEIQRTEQGDSAMYLCASSLAWREGELFFGEGSRLTVL.

This chain uses TRBV7-2 with TRBJ2-5; 12 nucleotides align to TRBD2. The CDR3 totals 16 residues. Looked up from germline, CDR1 is SGHTA and CDR2 is FQGNSA. With 2 bases clipped from V and 2 bases from J, the junction kept 3 bases outside the gene matches. The chain's CDR3 is CASSLSTSGGQETQYF. CDR3 coding DNA: TGTGCCAGCAGCTTATCAACTAGCGGGGGGCAAGAGACCCAGTACTTC.

The chain uses TRBV9 and TRBJ2-7; D is unresolved. CDR1 is SGDLS, CDR2 YYNGEE, per germline. The V end lost 4 bases, the J end lost 6 bases, and 17 bases lay between the germline ends. CDR3 size: 14 residues. The CDR3 DNA follows: TGTGCCAGCAGCTCCCGGTTAGAGCGCTTCGAGCAGTACTTC. This gives the protein CASSSRLERFEQYF.

The chain employs TRBV4-1 and TRBJ2-2, with a tentative D call TRBD2 (6 bases). CDR1 and CDR2 from the germline V gene are MGHRA and YSYEKL. The CDR3 totals 15 residues. The ends were cut back, 4 bases at V and 2 bases at J, with 11 bases in the middle. DNA for the CDR3: TGCGCCAGCAGCCTCTCGGGGGAAAACACCGGGGAGCTGTTTTTT. Translated, it gives CASSLSGENTGELFF.

This chain links TRBV5-1 with TRBJ1-1; perhaps TRBD1 as D (5 bases). V lost 3 bases and J lost 1, with 13 bases in between. CDR1 is SGHRS, CDR2 YFSETQ, per germline. The CDR3 runs to 15 residues. The CDR3 DNA reads TGCGCCAGCAGCTACTCCGGGACGGCGAACACTGAAGCTTTCTTT. Translating gives CASSYSGTANTEAFF. The variable domain in full, completed from reference TRBV5-1 and TRBJ1-1, reads KAGVTQTPRYLIKTRGQQVTLSCSPISGHRSVSWYQQTPGQGLQFLFEYFSETQRNKGNFPGRFSGRQFSNSRSEMNVSTLELGDSALYLCASSYSGTANTEAFFGQGTRLTVV.

The J gene is TRBJ2-1, the V gene TRBV7-2; a possible D gene is TRBD1 (6 bases). Germline-derived CDR1 and CDR2 are SGHTA and FQGNSA. This CDR3 region has 16 residues. Between the trimmed V and J ends, which lost 1 base and 0 bases, there was a span of 10 bases. CDR3 region: CASSLGQASSYNEQFF. CDR3 coding DNA: TGTGCCAGCAGCTTAGGACAGGCGAGCTCCTACAATGAGCAGTTCTTC.

This rearrangement joins TRBV19 to TRBJ2-2; D is perhaps TRBD1 (5 bases). Germline V lookup: CDR1 LNHDA, CDR2 SQIVND (reference sequence). Trimming left V 8 bases short and J 1 base short, with 8 bases between. The CDR3 sequence is 13 residues long. The CDR3 reads CASLDKNTGELFF. In DNA form, the CDR3 reads TGTGCCAGTCTGGACAAGAACACCGGGGAGCTGTTTTTT.

The rearrangement joins TRBV6-6 to TRBJ2-7; D is unclear. In germline, CDR1 is MNHNY, CDR2 SVGAGI (reference sequence). The CDR3 totals 13 residues. The germline V and J ends were trimmed by 8 bases and 1 base, with 12 bases remaining between them. The CDR3 coding sequence is TGTGCCAGCCGTTTTTCTGAATCCTACGAGCAGTACTTC. Amino acids: CASRFSESYEQYF.

This rearrangement joins TRBV24-1 to TRBJ1-2; 7 bases agree with TRBD1. In germline, CDR1 is KGHDR, CDR2 SFDVKD. J was trimmed by 2 bases and V by 5 bases; bases with no gene match: 4. This CDR3 is built from 14 residues. CDR3 amino acids: CATSGKGQNYGYTF. As DNA, the CDR3 is TGTGCCACCAGTGGGAAGGGACAGAACTATGGCTACACCTTC.

J is TRBJ2-1 and V is TRBV9, with TRBD2 matching over 13 bases. The CDR3 spans 16 residues. Germline V CDR1 and CDR2: SGDLS, YYNGEE. V shed 4 bases and J 8 bases; nucleotides not matched to a gene: 9. The CDR3 region is CASSSQVTSGGYEQFF. As DNA, the CDR3 is TGTGCCAGCAGCTCCCAAGTGACTAGCGGGGGGTATGAGCAGTTCTTC.

This chain uses TRBV5-6 with TRBJ2-3; 12 bases fit TRBD2. Germline V gives CDR1 SGHDT, CDR2 YYEEEE. Trimming cost V 5 bases and J 3 bases; bases outside gene matches: 4. The CDR3 runs 15 residues. The CDR3 DNA is TGTGCCAGCAGTCCGACTAGCGGGAGAACAGATACGCAGTATTTT. Protein product: CASSPTSGRTDTQYF.

This clone was observed at least ten times. The rearrangement uses TRBV7-9 and TRBJ1-2, with a weak D call TRBD1 (5 bases). Per germline, CDR1 SEHNR and CDR2 FQNEAQ (reference sequence). The CDR3 spans 14 residues. Between the trimmed V and J ends, which lost 1 base and 7 bases, there was a span of 13 bases. The CDR3 is CASSLVGEGFGYTF. The CDR3 bases are TGTGCCAGCAGCTTAGTCGGGGAGGGGTTTGGCTACACCTTC.

V and J are TRBV30 and TRBJ1-6; TRBD1 is a possible D gene (6 bases). V lost 4 bases and J 0 bases, leaving 22 bases between the germline ends. Per germline, CDR1 GTSNPN and CDR2 SVGIG (reference sequence). CDR3 length: 19 residues. The CDR3: CAWKHGQGQWSSYNSPLHF. The CDR3 region has the DNA TGTGCCTGGAAGCACGGCCAAGGACAGTGGAGCTCCTATAATTCACCCCTCCACTTT.

The V gene is TRBV27, the J gene TRBJ2-1; 8 positions agree with TRBD1. The CDR3 is 13 residues long. Trimming at V came to 4 bases and at J to 10 bases, leaving 6 bases not matched to a gene. Germline V lookup: CDR1 MNHEY, CDR2 SMNVEV (reference sequence). CDR3: CASSSPGDREQFF. The CDR3 nucleotides read TGTGCCAGCAGTTCCCCGGGGGACAGGGAGCAGTTCTTC.

The chain recombines TRBV5-1 with TRBJ2-7; 7 positions match TRBD1. This CDR3 is built from 14 residues. The germline V gene has CDR1 SGHRS and CDR2 YFSETQ. The V gene end was trimmed by 1 base and the J gene end by 2 bases; junction bases not matched to a gene: 3. The CDR3 protein is CASSLTGVAYEQYF. CDR3 bases: TGCGCCAGCAGCTTGACAGGGGTGGCCTACGAGCAGTACTTC.